Following are 4 T cell receptor beta chains from one sample sequenced in a study of blood T cell repertoires in COVID-19. Sequencing was performed with immunoSEQ multiplex PCR; in TCRdb, only in-frame clones are kept and a portion is missing. The sample records approximately 250,000 clones, roughly 84% being singletons. What was sequenced was peripheral blood. The receptors stem from a middle-aged woman who had recovered from COVID-19.

In DNA form, the CDR3 reads TGTGCCAGCAGCCGCCCACAGGGGTACACTGAAGCTTTCTTT. This codes for CASSRPQGYTEAFF. The chain employs TRBV28 and TRBJ1-1, with 7 positions matching TRBD1. The CDR3 consists of 14 residues. Germline V CDR1 and CDR2: MDHEN, SYDVKM. J was trimmed by 3 bases and V by 6 bases; bases with no gene match: 7.

The rearrangement links TRBV5-4 to TRBJ1-2; weak D call: TRBD1 (5 bases). The CDR3 extends over 15 amino acids. CDR1 SGHNT and CDR2 YYREEE come from the germline V gene (reference sequence). Trimming cost V 1 base and J 5 bases, with 15 bases left between them. The CDR3 region is CASSLYRGGDYGYTF. In DNA form, the CDR3 reads TGTGCCAGCAGCTTGTATAGGGGAGGAGATTATGGCTACACCTTC.

This clone was detected once. The chain couples TRBV12-3 or TRBV12-4 to TRBJ1-2; possibly TRBD1 for D (5 bases). The ends were cut back, 3 bases at V and 0 bases at J, with 5 bases in the middle. This CDR3 contains 13 residues. CDR3 DNA: TGTGCCAGCAGTTTGACAGCTAACTATGGCTACACCTTC. Translated, it gives CASSLTANYGYTF.

This clone was found a few times. The same CDR3 can be traced to other DNA sequences in this sample. J is TRBJ2-7 and V is TRBV4-1; D is unclear. The CDR3 loop spans 14 amino acids. The V end lost 1 base, the J end lost 1 base, and 8 bases lay between the germline ends. Per germline, CDR1 MGHRA and CDR2 YSYEKL. CDR3 amino acids: CASSQGALSYEQYF. DNA for the CDR3: TGCGCCAGCAGCCAAGGCGCACTTTCCTACGAGCAGTACTTC.